Listed below are T cell receptor beta chains from one sample, sequenced in a study of a mutant IDH1 vaccine in newly diagnosed glioma. Their antigen targets remain unknown. Using immunoSEQ multiplex PCR, the repertoire was profiled, and TCRdb retains in-frame clones only, with some absent. Here the sample spans some 48,000 clones, roughly 78% being singletons. Sequenced material: PBMCs, taken from a glioma patient whose treatment included an IDH1 peptide vaccine. These receptors originate from a woman aged 40 to 50 with glioma. CDR3s include the opening cysteine and the closing phenylalanine or tryptophan. D genes are given only for firm matches. Clone size is given for some rows only: seen once, a few or many times, or a class if the clone is expanded.

j_call clone_size d_call v_call cdr3_length cdr3_nt cdr3_aa
TRBJ2-5 NA NA TRBV27 15 TGTGCCAGCAGTTCCTCCCGGGACTACCAAGAGACCCAGTACTTC CASSSSRDYQETQYF
TRBJ1-5 NA NA TRBV4-1 15 TGCGCCAGCAGCCACTCAGAGGGGCGCAATCAGCCCCAGCATTTT CASSHSEGRNQPQHF
TRBJ1-1 NA NA TRBV27 13 TGTGCCAGCAGTGCCGTTAGGGGGACTGAAGCTTTCTTT CASSAVRGTEAFF
TRBJ1-4 once NA TRBV14 13 TGTGCCAGCAGCCGAGGGACTAATGAAAAACTGTTTTTT CASSRGTNEKLFF
TRBJ2-3 NA NA TRBV7-2 17 TGTGCCAGCAGCCCTAACCCCCGGGGTGTAGGCACAGATACGCAGTATTTT CASSPNPRGVGTDTQYF
TRBJ2-6 NA NA TRBV11-1 14 TGTGCCAGCAGTTCTACTCCTGGGGCCAACGTCCTGACTTTC CASSSTPGANVLTF
TRBJ1-1 NA TRBD1 TRBV2 9 TGTGCGTTGGACAGGGGGGCTTTCTTT CALDRGAFF
TRBJ2-7 NA TRBD2 TRBV30 18 TGTGCCTGGAGTGGCTGGGGGAGGCGGGGGACTACTTCCTACGAGCAGTACTTC CAWSGWGRRGTTSYEQYF
TRBJ1-1 few NA TRBV27 12 TGTGCCAGCCATTCCGTGAACACTGAAGCTTTCTTT CASHSVNTEAFF
TRBJ1-5 few NA TRBV2 13 TGTGCCAGCACCGGACAGCCCAATCAGCCCCAGCATTTT CASTGQPNQPQHF
TRBJ2-1 NA NA TRBV7-3 16 TGTGCCAGCAGCTTAAGTTCCGGGGCCTCCTACAATGAGCAGTTCTTC CASSLSSGASYNEQFF
TRBJ1-5 NA NA TRBV11-2 19 TGTGCCAGCAGCTTAGTACAGGGTACGAGAACGTATAGCAATCAGCCCCAGCATTTT CASSLVQGTRTYSNQPQHF
TRBJ2-1 NA NA TRBV6-5 14 TGTGCCAGCAGTTGGCGGGGATCCTACAATGAGCAGTTCTTC CASSWRGSYNEQFF
TRBJ1-1 NA TRBD1 TRBV10-1 12 TGCGCCAGCTCAGGGGGGAACACTGAAGCTTTCTTT CASSGGNTEAFF